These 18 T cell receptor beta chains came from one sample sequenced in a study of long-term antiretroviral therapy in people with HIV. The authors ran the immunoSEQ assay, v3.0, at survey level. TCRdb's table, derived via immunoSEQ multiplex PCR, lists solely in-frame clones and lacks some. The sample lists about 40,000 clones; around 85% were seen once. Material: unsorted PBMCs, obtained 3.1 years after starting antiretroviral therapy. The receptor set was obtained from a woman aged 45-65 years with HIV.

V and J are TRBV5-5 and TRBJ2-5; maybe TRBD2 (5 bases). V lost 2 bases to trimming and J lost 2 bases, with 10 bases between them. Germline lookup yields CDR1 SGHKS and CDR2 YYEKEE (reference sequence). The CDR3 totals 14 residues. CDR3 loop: CASSFSIAQETQYF. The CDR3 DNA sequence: TGTGCCAGCAGCTTCAGTATAGCGCAAGAGACCCAGTACTTC.

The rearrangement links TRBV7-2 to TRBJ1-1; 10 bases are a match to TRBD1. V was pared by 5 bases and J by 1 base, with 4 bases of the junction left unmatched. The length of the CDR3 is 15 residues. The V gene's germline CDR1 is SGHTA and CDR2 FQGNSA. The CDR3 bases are TGTGCCAGCAGCAGGAGGGACAGGGGGAACACTGAAGCTTTCTTT. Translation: CASSRRDRGNTEAFF. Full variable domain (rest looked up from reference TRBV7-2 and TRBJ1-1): GAGVSQSPSNKVTEKGKDVELRCDPISGHTALYWYRQSLGQGLEFLIYFQGNSAPDKSGLPSDRFSAERTGGSVSTLTIQRTQQEDSAVYLCASSRRDRGNTEAFFGQGTRLTVV.

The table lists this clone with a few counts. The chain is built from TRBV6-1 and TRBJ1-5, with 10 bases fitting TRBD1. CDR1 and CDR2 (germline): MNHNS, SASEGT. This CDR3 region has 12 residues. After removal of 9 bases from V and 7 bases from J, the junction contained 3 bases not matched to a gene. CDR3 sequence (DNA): TGTGCCAGAAGGACAGGGGGACAGCCCCAGCATTTT. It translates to CARRTGGQPQHF.

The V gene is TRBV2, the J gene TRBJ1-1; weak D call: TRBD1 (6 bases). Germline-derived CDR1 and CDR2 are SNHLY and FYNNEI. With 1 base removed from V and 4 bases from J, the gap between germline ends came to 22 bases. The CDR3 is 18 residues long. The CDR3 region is CASSEGVGVDRQSTEAFF. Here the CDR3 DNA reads TGTGCCAGCAGTGAAGGAGTAGGTGTGGACAGACAATCCACTGAAGCTTTCTTT.

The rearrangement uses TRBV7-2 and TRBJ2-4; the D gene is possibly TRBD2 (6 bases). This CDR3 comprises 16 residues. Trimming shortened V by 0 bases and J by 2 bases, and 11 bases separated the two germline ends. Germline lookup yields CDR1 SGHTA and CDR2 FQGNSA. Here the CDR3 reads CASSLAGTSPKNIQYF. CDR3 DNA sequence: TGTGCCAGCAGCTTAGCTGGTACTAGCCCCAAAAACATTCAGTACTTC.

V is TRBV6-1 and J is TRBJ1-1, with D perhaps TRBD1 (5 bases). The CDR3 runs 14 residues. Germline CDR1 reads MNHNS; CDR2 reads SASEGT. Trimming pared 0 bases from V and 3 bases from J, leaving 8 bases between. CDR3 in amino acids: CASSEAGADTEAFF. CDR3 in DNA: TGTGCCAGCAGTGAAGCTGGGGCGGACACTGAAGCTTTCTTT.

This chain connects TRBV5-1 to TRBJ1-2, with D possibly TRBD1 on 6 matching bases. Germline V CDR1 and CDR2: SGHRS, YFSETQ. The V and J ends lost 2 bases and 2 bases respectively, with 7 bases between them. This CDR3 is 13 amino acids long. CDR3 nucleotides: TGCGCCAGCAGCTTTCAGGGGAACTATGGCTACACCTTC. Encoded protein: CASSFQGNYGYTF.

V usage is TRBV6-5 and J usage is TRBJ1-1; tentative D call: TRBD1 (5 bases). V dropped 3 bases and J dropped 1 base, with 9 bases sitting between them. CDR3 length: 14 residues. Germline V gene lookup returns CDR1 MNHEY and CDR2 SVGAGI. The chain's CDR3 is CASSYLGPNTEAFF. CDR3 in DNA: TGTGCCAGCAGTTATTTGGGGCCGAACACTGAAGCTTTCTTT.

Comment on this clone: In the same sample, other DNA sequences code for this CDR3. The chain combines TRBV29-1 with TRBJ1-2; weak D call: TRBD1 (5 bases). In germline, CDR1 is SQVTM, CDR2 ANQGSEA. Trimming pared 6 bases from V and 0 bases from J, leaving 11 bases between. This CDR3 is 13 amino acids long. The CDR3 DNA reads TGCAGCGTCGAAAGACAGACTAACTATGGCTACACCTTC. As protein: CSVERQTNYGYTF.

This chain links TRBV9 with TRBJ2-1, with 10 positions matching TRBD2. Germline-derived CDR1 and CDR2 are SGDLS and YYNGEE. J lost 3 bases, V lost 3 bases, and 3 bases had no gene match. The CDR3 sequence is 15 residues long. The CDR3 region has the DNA TGTGCCAGCAGCGCTAGCGGGGGTAGCTACAATGAGCAGTTCTTC. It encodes CASSASGGSYNEQFF.

The CDR3: CASSLRPQNTEAFF. The DNA of the CDR3 is TGTGCCAGCAGCTTACGTCCCCAGAACACTGAAGCTTTCTTT. The chain is built from TRBV7-9 and TRBJ1-1; D call uncertain. The length of the CDR3 is 14 residues. CDR1 and CDR2 (germline): SEHNR, FQNEAQ (reference sequence). Trimming took off 2 bases at V and 1 base at J, with 8 bases between the two ends.

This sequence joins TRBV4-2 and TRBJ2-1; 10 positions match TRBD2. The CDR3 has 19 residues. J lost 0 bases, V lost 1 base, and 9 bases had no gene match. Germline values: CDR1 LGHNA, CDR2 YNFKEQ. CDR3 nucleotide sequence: TGTGCCAGCAGCCAAGGAGTACTAGCGGGGCCCTACTCCTACAATGAGCAGTTCTTC. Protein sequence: CASSQGVLAGPYSYNEQFF.

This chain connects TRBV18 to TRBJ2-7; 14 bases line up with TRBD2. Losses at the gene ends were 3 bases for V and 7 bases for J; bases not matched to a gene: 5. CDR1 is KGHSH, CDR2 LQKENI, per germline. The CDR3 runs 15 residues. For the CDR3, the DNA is TGTGCCAGCTCACCCTCCGGACTAGCGGGGGGAGAGCAGTACTTC. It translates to CASSPSGLAGGEQYF.

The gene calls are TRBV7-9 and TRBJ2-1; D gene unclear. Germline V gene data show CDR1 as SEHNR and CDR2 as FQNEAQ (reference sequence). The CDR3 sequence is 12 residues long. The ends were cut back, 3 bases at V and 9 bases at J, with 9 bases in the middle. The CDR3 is CASSFVEVEQFF. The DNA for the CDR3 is TGTGCCAGCAGCTTTGTAGAGGTTGAGCAGTTCTTC.

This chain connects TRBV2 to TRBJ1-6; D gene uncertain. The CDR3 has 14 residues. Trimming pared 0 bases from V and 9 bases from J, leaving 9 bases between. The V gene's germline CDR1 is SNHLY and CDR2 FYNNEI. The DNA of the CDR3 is TGTGCCAGCAGTGAAGCGTGGGGATCTTCACCCCTCCACTTT. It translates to CASSEAWGSSPLHF. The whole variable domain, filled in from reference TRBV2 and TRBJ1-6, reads EPEVTQTPSHQVTQMGQEVILRCVPISNHLYFYWYRQILGQKVEFLVSFYNNEISEKSEIFDDQFSVERPDGSNFTLKIRSTKLEDSAMYFCASSEAWGSSPLHFGNGTRLTVT.

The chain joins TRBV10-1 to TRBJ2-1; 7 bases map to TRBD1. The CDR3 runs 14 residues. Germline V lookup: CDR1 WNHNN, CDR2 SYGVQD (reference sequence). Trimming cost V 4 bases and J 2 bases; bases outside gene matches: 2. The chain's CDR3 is CASSGTGAYNEQFF. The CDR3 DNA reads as TGCGCCAGCAGTGGGACAGGAGCCTACAATGAGCAGTTCTTC.

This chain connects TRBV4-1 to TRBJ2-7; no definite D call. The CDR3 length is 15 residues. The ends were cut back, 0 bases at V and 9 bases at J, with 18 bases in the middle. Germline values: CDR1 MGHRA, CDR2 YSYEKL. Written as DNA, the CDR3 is TGCGCCAGCAGCCAAGATGGAGACACGGGTTTCGGGCAGTACTTC. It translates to CASSQDGDTGFGQYF.

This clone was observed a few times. CDR3 in DNA: TGTGCCAGCAGCTCCCGGGGACCCGGGGAGCTGTTTTTT. Protein sequence: CASSSRGPGELFF. The V gene is TRBV11-3, the J gene TRBJ2-2; D might be TRBD1 or TRBD2, each matching 5 bases. The CDR3 runs to 13 residues. The germline V and J ends were trimmed by 4 bases and 6 bases, with 9 bases remaining between them. Germline V gene lookup returns CDR1 SGHNT and CDR2 YENEEA.